A single sample is the source of the 21 T cell receptor beta chains below, sequenced in a study of cytomegalovirus exposure and HLA in healthy donors. Clones were sequenced by immunoSEQ multiplex PCR, and TCRdb holds only the in-frame ones, with some missing. The table records 78,000 or so clones, around 94% of them present only once. The sample consisted of PBMCs. The receptor set was obtained from a woman aged 18-29 years in good health and CMV-seropositive.

The chain joins TRBV6-5 to TRBJ2-7, with TRBD2 matching over 8 bases. CDR1 is MNHEY, CDR2 SVGAGI, per germline. CDR3 size: 13 residues. V shed 4 bases and J 8 bases; nucleotides not matched to a gene: 7. CDR3: CASSSRGGRQQYF. CDR3 nucleotide sequence: TGTGCCAGCAGTTCCCGCGGGGGGCGTCAGCAGTACTTC.

The chain combines TRBV9 with TRBJ2-1; D is unresolved. Germline V gene lookup returns CDR1 SGDLS and CDR2 YYNGEE. The CDR3 is 15 amino acids. V gave up 2 bases and J gave up 2 bases, with 11 bases separating them. CDR3 in amino acids: CASSVSSQTYNEQFF. The CDR3, as DNA: TGTGCCAGCAGCGTGTCTTCCCAGACCTACAATGAGCAGTTCTTC.

The chain uses TRBV5-6 and TRBJ2-7; the D gene is possibly TRBD1 (6 bases). In germline, CDR1 is SGHDT, CDR2 YYEEEE. The ends were cut back, 1 base at V and 2 bases at J, with 7 bases in the middle. CDR3 length equals 13 residues. CDR3: CASSLRQAYEQYF. Here the CDR3 DNA reads TGTGCCAGCAGCTTGAGACAGGCCTACGAGCAGTACTTC.

The J gene is TRBJ1-5, the V gene TRBV27; D may be TRBD1 (6 bases). Trimming pared 7 bases from V and 6 bases from J, leaving 19 bases between. The CDR3 is made up of 15 amino acids. The germline CDR1 and CDR2 sequences are MNHEY and SMNVEV (reference sequence). This chain's CDR3 is CASTPVGGTGQPQHF. The CDR3 DNA sequence: TGTGCCAGCACCCCGGTAGGGGGTACGGGTCAGCCCCAGCATTTT.

This sequence joins TRBV11-2 and TRBJ1-3; D possibly corresponds to TRBD1 (6 bases). The CDR3 contains 17 residues. Germline assignment: CDR1 SGHAT and CDR2 FQNNGV. V lost 0 bases to trimming and J lost 0 bases, with 12 bases between them. The CDR3 loop is CASSLDAGATSGNTIYF. CDR3 DNA: TGTGCCAGCAGCTTAGATGCAGGGGCCACCTCTGGAAACACCATATATTTT.

The chain uses TRBV5-5 and TRBJ1-4, with D tentatively TRBD1 (6 bases). Trimming pared 0 bases from V and 0 bases from J, leaving 12 bases between. The CDR3 is made up of 17 amino acids. Germline V gene lookup returns CDR1 SGHKS and CDR2 YYEKEE (reference sequence). CDR3 amino acids: CASSLGGGPPTNEKLFF. CDR3 DNA: TGTGCCAGCAGCTTGGGTGGGGGCCCCCCAACTAATGAAAAACTGTTTTTT.

The rearrangement uses TRBV7-2 and TRBJ1-2, with D perhaps matching TRBD1 (5 bases). The CDR3 runs 16 residues. CDR1 and CDR2 (germline): SGHTA, FQGNSA. V was cut by 1 base and J by 0 bases, with 12 bases left in between. The CDR3 coding sequence is TGTGCCAGCAGCTTAGGTCCAGGACAAGCTAACTATGGCTACACCTTC. It encodes CASSLGPGQANYGYTF.

This rearrangement joins TRBV6-1 to TRBJ1-5; 10 bases are shared with TRBD1. Germline V gives CDR1 MNHNS, CDR2 SASEGT. The CDR3 is 14 amino acids. V was pared by 8 bases and J by 3 bases, with 4 bases of the junction left unmatched. The CDR3: CASRGTGVNQPQHF. In DNA, the CDR3 is TGTGCCAGCCGCGGGACAGGGGTCAATCAGCCCCAGCATTTT.

DNA of the CDR3: TGTGCCAGCAGCCGCAGAGGGACAGGGCCGCGGTTGACCTACGAGCAGTACTTC. Translating it yields CASSRRGTGPRLTYEQYF. The chain recombines TRBV14 with TRBJ2-7; 9 positions match TRBD1. CDR1 is SGHDN, CDR2 FVKESK, per germline. J was trimmed by 2 bases and V by 4 bases; bases with no gene match: 15. The CDR3 has 18 amino acids. Filled out from reference TRBV14 and TRBJ2-7, the complete variable domain reads EAGVTQFPSHSVIEKGQTVTLRCDPISGHDNLYWYRRVMGKEIKFLLHFVKESKQDESGMPNNRFLAERTGGTYSTLKVQPAELEDSGVYFCASSRRGTGPRLTYEQYFGPGTRLTVT.

J is TRBJ1-2 and V is TRBV12-5, with 9 bases lining up with TRBD1. Germline CDR1 LGHNT, CDR2 FRNRAP. This CDR3 is built from 14 residues. J lost 8 bases, V lost 6 bases, and 10 bases had no gene match. This chain's CDR3 is CASGPRTGVSGYTF. CDR3 DNA: TGTGCTAGTGGCCCCCGGACAGGGGTCAGCGGCTACACCTTC.

The genes are TRBV28 and TRBJ2-3; 7 bases align to TRBD1. The CDR3 has 14 residues. Germline lookup yields CDR1 MDHEN and CDR2 SYDVKM. J gave up 0 bases and V 4 bases, and 1 base lay outside the gene matches. In nucleotides, the CDR3 is TGTGCCAGCAGTTCGGACAGGAGCACAGATACGCAGTATTTT. Translated: CASSSDRSTDTQYF.

The CDR3 is CASSERLPANTGELFF. The CDR3 DNA reads as TGTGCCAGCTCAGAAAGACTCCCGGCGAACACCGGGGAGCTGTTTTTT. This chain links TRBV18 with TRBJ2-2; D uncertain. The CDR3 totals 16 residues. CDR1 and CDR2 from the germline V gene are KGHSH and LQKENI. The V and J ends lost 5 bases and 0 bases respectively, with 13 bases between them.

The chain combines TRBV2 with TRBJ2-1, with TRBD1 matching over 7 bases. The V and J ends lost 1 base and 0 bases, in that order; junction bases with no gene match: 0. Per germline, CDR1 SNHLY and CDR2 FYNNEI. This CDR3 spans 15 amino acids. CDR3 region: CASSEDRGSYNEQFF. CDR3 DNA sequence: TGTGCCAGCAGTGAAGACAGGGGCTCCTACAATGAGCAGTTCTTC.

The chain couples TRBV25-1 to TRBJ2-7, with 11 bases aligning to TRBD2. The J segment lost 4 bases and the V segment lost 2 bases, leaving 4 bases of the junction unmatched. From germline, CDR1 is MGHDK and CDR2 SYGVNS. The CDR3 covers 15 residues. The CDR3 nucleotides are TGTGCCAGCAGTGAAAGACTAGCGGGAATATACGAGCAGTACTTC. Protein: CASSERLAGIYEQYF.

The J gene is TRBJ2-7, the V gene TRBV7-9, with TRBD2 matching 8 bases. J gave up 4 bases and V 1 base, and 3 bases lay outside the gene matches. The CDR3 consists of 14 residues. Looked up from germline, CDR1 is SEHNR and CDR2 is FQNEAQ (reference sequence). For the CDR3, the DNA is TGTGCCAGCAGCTTAGGCGGGGGGTTTTACGAGCAGTACTTC. Translated: CASSLGGGFYEQYF.

The count of this clone is one. The chain employs TRBV6-4 and TRBJ1-1; D ambiguous. The V gene's germline CDR1 is MRHNA and CDR2 SNTAGT. V gave up 6 bases and J gave up 2 bases, with 4 bases separating them. This CDR3 contains 11 residues. The CDR3 coding sequence is TGTGCCAGCAGGAGTAACACTGAAGCTTTCTTT. It translates to CASRSNTEAFF.

The chain employs TRBV5-6 and TRBJ2-7; D is perhaps TRBD1 (5 bases). This CDR3 has 14 residues. Germline lookup yields CDR1 SGHDT and CDR2 YYEEEE. The V gene lost 6 bases and the J gene lost 4 bases, with 17 bases spanning the gap. Here the CDR3 reads CASNLDSGLYEQYF. CDR3 DNA: TGTGCCAGCAACTTAGATTCAGGGCTATACGAGCAGTACTTC.

The J gene is TRBJ2-1, the V gene TRBV5-1, with TRBD1 matching 9 bases. CDR1 and CDR2 from the germline V gene are SGHRS and YFSETQ. The CDR3 is made up of 16 amino acids. V was pared by 4 bases and J by 0 bases, with 5 bases of the junction left unmatched. CDR3 region: CASSRETGGSYNEQFF. The CDR3 DNA follows: TGCGCCAGCAGCAGGGAGACAGGGGGCTCCTACAATGAGCAGTTCTTC.

The V and J genes are TRBV30 and TRBJ2-1, with 7 nucleotides matching TRBD1. CDR3 size: 13 residues. Germline V CDR1 and CDR2: GTSNPN, SVGIG (reference sequence). V lost 1 base to trimming and J lost 7 bases; unmatched junction nucleotides: 4. Here the CDR3 reads CAWSDGTDNEQFF. The CDR3 nucleotides are TGTGCCTGGAGTGATGGGACAGATAATGAGCAGTTCTTC.

This clone was seen a few times. The V gene is TRBV11-2, the J gene TRBJ1-1; TRBD1 matches at 7 bases. This CDR3 region has 15 residues. The trim removed 4 bases at V and 0 bases at J, leaving 5 bases unmatched. CDR1 SGHAT and CDR2 FQNNGV come from the germline V gene. CDR3 nucleotides: TGTGCCAGCAGCTCAGGGGGGTTAATGAACACTGAAGCTTTCTTT. Residues: CASSSGGLMNTEAFF.

The chain links TRBV29-1 to TRBJ1-1; D unclear. Germline assignment: CDR1 SQVTM and CDR2 ANQGSEA. Trimming left V 6 bases short and J 0 bases short, with 11 bases between. CDR3 length equals 13 residues. CDR3 loop: CSVVQRMNTEAFF. CDR3 nucleotides: TGCAGCGTGGTACAGAGAATGAACACTGAAGCTTTCTTT.